This passage covers 2 T cell receptor beta chains from one sample sequenced in a study of regulatory and conventional T cells in RAG deficiency. Sequencing was performed with immunoSEQ multiplex PCR; in TCRdb, only in-frame clones are kept and a portion is missing. The data show fewer than 35,000 clones, with more than 80% seen just once and about 5% held by the top ten. The data were also submitted as part of a second study, on regulatory T cells. This second study notes: Amplification used 52 TRBV primers and 13 TRBJ primers.

Sequenced material: CD8+ T cells sorted from blood. Every receptor here comes from a human donor in good health.

The genes are TRBV29-1 and TRBJ2-1, with D possibly being TRBD1 (5 bases). In germline, CDR1 is SQVTM, CDR2 ANQGSEA. This CDR3 comprises 15 residues. V was pared by 6 bases and J by 2 bases, with 17 bases between. The CDR3 here is CSVFSGISAYNEQFF. DNA for the CDR3: TGCAGCGTCTTCTCAGGGATCAGTGCCTACAATGAGCAGTTCTTC.

CDR3 coding DNA: TGTGCCAGCAGCTTACACGGACAGGGCCAAGAGACCCAGTACTTC. It codes for CASSLHGQGQETQYF. This chain connects TRBV11-3 to TRBJ2-5; 8 bases are shared with TRBD1. The trim removed 2 bases at V and 1 base at J, leaving 3 bases unmatched. CDR3 size: 15 residues. Per germline, CDR1 SGHNT and CDR2 YENEEA.